Following are 18 T cell receptor beta chains from one sample sequenced in a study of Graves' ophthalmopathy and Graves' hyperthyroidism. Transcripts of RNA were the source for amplifying TCR beta CDR3 regions. First-round RT-PCR with HTBI primers preceded a second-round multiplex PCR. TCRdb reprocessed the multiplex PCR reads via MiXCR and lists one record per CDR3 protein. Here the sample spans 500,000 to 700,000 distinct CDR3 sequences, over 20% being singletons. Sequenced material: peripheral blood. The receptors shown here come from a woman younger than 35 with stable Graves' hyperthyroidism. Some clones in this sample may be carry-over from other donors' samples.

The chain links TRBV10-1 to TRBJ2-5; D is perhaps TRBD1 (5 bases). Germline CDR1 reads WNHNN; CDR2 reads SYGVQD (reference sequence). The ends were cut back, 4 bases at V and 8 bases at J, with 14 bases in the middle. This CDR3 contains 13 residues. The CDR3 DNA reads as TGCGCCAGCAGTGTGGGCCTTGGGGCCACCCAGTACTTC. It yields the protein CASSVGLGATQYF.

This clonotype occurred many times. The CDR3 here is CASSLEAGSGTEAFF. CDR3 in DNA: TGTGCCAGCAGTTTAGAGGCCGGTTCCGGCACTGAAGCTTTCTTT. The chain links TRBV12-3 or TRBV12-4 to TRBJ1-1; D gene unclear. Between the trimmed V and J ends, which lost 1 base and 4 bases, there was a span of 13 bases. The CDR3 is 15 amino acids.

Note on this clonotype: A much bigger clone sits one base away, suggesting this may be a read error. The V gene is TRBV18, the J gene TRBJ1-1; unclear D gene. This CDR3 has 14 amino acids. Germline V gene sequence: CDR1 KGHSH, CDR2 LQKENI. The germline V and J ends were trimmed by 2 bases and 6 bases, with 13 bases remaining between them. The CDR3 DNA sequence: TGTGCCAGCTCACCAACGGTCATCAACGCTGAAGCTTTCTTT. Amino acid sequence: CASSPTVINAEAFF. Full variable domain (missing parts from reference TRBV18 and TRBJ1-1): NAGVMQNPRHLVRRRGQEARLRCSPMKGHSHVYWYRQLPEEGLKFMVYLQKENIIDESGMPKERFSAEFPKEGPSILRIQQVVRGDSAAYFCASSPTVINAEAFFGQGTRLTVV.

This rearrangement joins TRBV6-1 to TRBJ1-2; the D gene is possibly TRBD1 (5 bases). CDR1 is MNHNS and CDR2 is SASEGT in the germline V gene. The germline V and J ends were trimmed by 7 bases and 4 bases, with 22 bases remaining between them. This CDR3 has 16 residues. The CDR3, as DNA: TGTGCCAGCAAGGGGTGGGACGCGTTGAGCGGCTATGGCTACACCTTC. Protein: CASKGWDALSGYGYTF.

This clonotype was seen many times. This chain uses TRBV6-5 with TRBJ2-5; 12 positions agree with TRBD2. CDR3 size: 16 residues. CDR1 is MNHEY and CDR2 is SVGAGI in the germline V gene. J lost 1 base, V lost 2 bases, and 2 bases had no gene match. In nucleotides, the CDR3 is TGTGCCAGCAGTTACGGACTAGCGGGAACCCAAGAGACCCAGTACTTC. Residues: CASSYGLAGTQETQYF.

This clonotype was seen ten or more times. The gene calls are TRBV6-1 and TRBJ1-1; 8 nucleotides agree with TRBD1. The CDR3 runs 15 residues. Germline V gene lookup returns CDR1 MNHNS and CDR2 SASEGT. V was clipped by 5 bases and J by 5 bases; unmatched bases: 10. CDR3 in amino acids: CASSPTPYRGTEAFF. Here the CDR3 DNA reads TGTGCCAGCAGTCCGACCCCCTACAGGGGGACTGAAGCTTTCTTT.

There are many counts of this clonotype. The rearrangement uses TRBV12-3 or TRBV12-4 and TRBJ1-1; D uncertain. The CDR3 runs 14 residues. Trimming stripped 5 bases from V and 8 bases from J, with 18 bases between. The CDR3: CASSLKASPWEAFF. The CDR3 bases are TGTGCCAGCAGTCTAAAAGCCAGTCCGTGGGAAGCTTTCTTT.

There are many counts of this clonotype. This sequence joins TRBV6-1 and TRBJ2-7; 10 nucleotides match TRBD1. The germline gives CDR1 MNHNS, CDR2 SASEGT. This CDR3 contains 16 residues. The ends lost 3 bases at V and 2 bases at J; junction bases unmatched: 7. The CDR3 DNA is TGTGCCAGCAGTGACCACGGACAGGGGGGCACCTACGAGCAGTACTTC. Translated: CASSDHGQGGTYEQYF.

Many counts were recorded for this clonotype. The genes are TRBV2 and TRBJ2-7; D may correspond to TRBD1 or TRBD2 (6 bases each). There are 12 residues in the CDR3. Trimming shortened V by 5 bases and J by 5 bases, and 10 bases separated the two germline ends. Per the germline V gene, CDR1 is SNHLY and CDR2 is FYNNEI. The CDR3 here is CASSKGGNEQYF. In DNA form, the CDR3 reads TGTGCCAGCAGTAAGGGGGGCAACGAGCAGTACTTC.

This clonotype was seen ten or more times. The V gene is TRBV5-1, the J gene TRBJ2-5, with D possibly being TRBD2 (5 bases). This CDR3 is built from 16 residues. V was pared by 3 bases and J by 2 bases, with 17 bases between. Germline CDR1 reads SGHRS; CDR2 reads YFSETQ. CDR3 sequence reads: CASSSPGRRQQETQYF. The CDR3 nucleotides read TGCGCCAGCAGCTCCCCCGGGCGGAGGCAGCAAGAGACCCAGTACTTC.

Ten or more counts support this clonotype. The chain links TRBV18 to TRBJ1-2; 8 bases match TRBD1. The J segment lost 6 bases and the V segment lost 5 bases, leaving 5 bases of the junction unmatched. Germline lookup yields CDR1 KGHSH and CDR2 LQKENI. This CDR3 has 13 residues. The CDR3 loop reads CASSSGQGNGYTF. For the CDR3, the DNA is TGTGCCAGCTCATCTGGACAGGGCAATGGCTACACCTTC.

The chain uses TRBV6-1 and TRBJ1-1, with D uncertain. The CDR3 has 15 residues. CDR1 MNHNS and CDR2 SASEGT come from the germline V gene. Trimming took off 1 base at V and 4 bases at J, with 13 bases between the two ends. The CDR3 DNA follows: TGTGCCAGCAGTGAAGGGCCAACGGAAGGCACTGAAGCTTTCTTT. Translation: CASSEGPTEGTEAFF.

This clonotype has a count of ten or more. The chain joins TRBV29-1 to TRBJ1-2; D remains unclear. Trimming removed 3 bases from V and 2 bases from J, with 7 bases in between. This CDR3 is 12 amino acids long. Germline CDR1 SQVTM, CDR2 ANQGSEA. The chain's CDR3 is CSVDGRNYGYTF. The CDR3 DNA is TGCAGCGTTGACGGGCGGAACTATGGCTACACCTTC. Full variable domain (outside the CDR3, taken from reference TRBV29-1 and TRBJ1-2): SAVISQKPSRDICQRGTSLTIQCQVDSQVTMMFWYRQQPGQSLTLIATANQGSEATYESGFVIDKFPISRPNLTFSTLTVSNMSPEDSSIYLCSVDGRNYGYTFGSGTRLTVV.

This clonotype has a count of ten or more. The chain carries TRBV12-3 or TRBV12-4 and TRBJ1-2; no clear D. This CDR3 contains 12 residues. V was shortened by 5 bases and J by 5 bases, with 9 bases between the two germline ends. The CDR3 sequence is CASSGLGYGYTF. Written as DNA, the CDR3 is TGTGCCAGCAGTGGTCTAGGTTATGGCTACACCTTC.

This chain links TRBV13 with TRBJ1-2; no definite D call. V was clipped by 7 bases and J by 0 bases, with 3 bases between them. The CDR3 is 11 residues long. Germline CDR1 reads PRHDT; CDR2 reads FYEKMQ (reference sequence). The CDR3 sequence is CASKPNYGYTF. The CDR3, as DNA: TGTGCCAGCAAACCTAACTATGGCTACACCTTC. Using reference TRBV13 and TRBJ1-2 for the parts outside the CDR3, the full variable domain is AAGVIQSPRHLIKEKRETATLKCYPIPRHDTVYWYQQGPGQDPQFLISFYEKMQSDKGSIPDRFSAQQFSDYHSELNMSSLELGDSALYFCASKPNYGYTFGSGTRLTVV.

This clonotype was observed at least ten times. V usage is TRBV29-1 and J usage is TRBJ2-5; TRBD1 is a possible D gene (6 bases). Germline lookup yields CDR1 SQVTM and CDR2 ANQGSEA. The CDR3 spans 14 residues. V lost 0 bases and J lost 7, with 15 bases in between. CDR3: CSVEESGTPGTQYF. CDR3 coding DNA: TGCAGCGTTGAAGAATCCGGGACACCGGGGACCCAGTACTTC.

This chain uses TRBV7-3 with TRBJ1-1; D is ambiguous. Trimming took 5 bases from V and 2 from J, leaving 9 bases between them. From germline, CDR1 is SGHTA and CDR2 FQGTGA. The CDR3 runs to 13 residues. Written as DNA, the CDR3 is TGTGCCAGCAGCGGCGGAGCTAACACTGAAGCTTTCTTT. It yields the protein CASSGGANTEAFF.

This clonotype was observed a few times. The CDR3 sequence is CASIADPWSSYEQYF. CDR3 nucleotide sequence: TGTGCCAGCATCGCGGACCCCTGGAGCTCCTACGAGCAGTACTTC. The chain has TRBV2 and TRBJ2-7; unclear D gene. The CDR3 is 15 residues long. Germline CDR1 and CDR2: SNHLY and FYNNEI. V shed 7 bases and J shed 0 bases, with 16 bases lying between them.